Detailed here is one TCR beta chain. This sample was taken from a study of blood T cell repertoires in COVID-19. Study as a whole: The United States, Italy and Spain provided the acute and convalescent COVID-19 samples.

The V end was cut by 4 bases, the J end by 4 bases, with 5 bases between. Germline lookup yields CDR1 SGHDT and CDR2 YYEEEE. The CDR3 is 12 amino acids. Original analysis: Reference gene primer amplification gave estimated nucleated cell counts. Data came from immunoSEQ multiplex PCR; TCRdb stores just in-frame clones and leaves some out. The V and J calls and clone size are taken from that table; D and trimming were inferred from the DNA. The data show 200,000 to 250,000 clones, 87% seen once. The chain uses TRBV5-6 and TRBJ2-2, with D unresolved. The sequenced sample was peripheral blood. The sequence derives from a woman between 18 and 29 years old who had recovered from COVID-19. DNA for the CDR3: TGTGCCAGCAGCGTCCGCACCGGGGAGCTGTTTTTT. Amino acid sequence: CASSVRTGELFF.